What follows is one TCR beta chain and its context. This CDR3 has 13 amino acids. V lost 10 bases and J 2 bases, leaving 14 bases between the germline ends. Germline CDR1 and CDR2: ENHRY and SYGVKD. The data belong to a study of blood T cells in healthy people across ages. Through a sample-barcoded 5' primer and a J-beta primer mix, a second PCR was run for roughly 6 to 11 cycles. Each CDR3 protein gets one entry after TCRdb re-called the 5' RACE reads with MiXCR. Among around 990,000 distinct CDR3 sequences listed, roughly two fifths were seen once. The sequenced material came from blood. The clonotype originates from a man younger than 35 in good health. This chain connects TRBV10-3 to TRBJ2-5; no clear D gene. The CDR3 sequence is CATSRTVQETQYF. In DNA form, the CDR3 reads TGTGCCACCAGCCGGACCGTGCAAGAGACCCAGTACTTC.